These 32 T cell receptor beta chains originate from one sample sequenced in a study of shared clonotypes between healthy human individuals. The data were produced by immunoSEQ multiplex PCR, yet TCRdb's version contains in-frame clones alone and is incomplete. The table shows 2 million to 2.5 million clones, with 90% to 95% occurring only once. Sequencing input: naive CD4+ T cells from PBMCs. Subset reported: CD45RA+ positively selected. These receptors were collected from a man younger than 30 in good health. Some clones in this sample may be carry-over from other donors' samples.

This clone showed up just once. CDR3 sequence: CASGRSAPGELFF. The CDR3 DNA reads TGTGCCAGCGGGAGATCCGCCCCCGGGGAGCTGTTTTTT. The chain couples TRBV7-3 to TRBJ2-2; possibly TRBD2 for D (5 bases). V shed 8 bases and J shed 6 bases, with 13 bases lying between them. This CDR3 has 13 amino acids. Germline V CDR1 and CDR2: SGHTA, FQGTGA.

The rearrangement links TRBV4-1 to TRBJ2-3, with 9 positions matching TRBD2. Germline loops: CDR1 MGHRA, CDR2 YSYEKL. J lost 6 bases, V lost 4 bases, and 11 bases had no gene match. The CDR3 length is 16 residues. This CDR3 is CASSLLAGPGGDTQYF. The CDR3 DNA reads as TGCGCCAGCAGCCTCCTAGCGGGGCCGGGTGGGGATACGCAGTATTTT.

The gene calls are TRBV7-6 and TRBJ1-2, with TRBD1 matching over 9 bases. This CDR3 region has 14 residues. After removal of 5 bases from V and 2 bases from J, the junction contained 3 bases not matched to a gene. Germline CDR1 SGHVS, CDR2 FNYEAQ. Here the CDR3 DNA reads TGTGCCAGCAGCGCGACAGGGGGGAACTATGGCTACACCTTC. It translates to CASSATGGNYGYTF.

The chain is built from TRBV30 and TRBJ1-5; 9 bases are a match to TRBD1. The CDR3 length is 14 residues. Germline V gene data show CDR1 as GTSNPN and CDR2 as SVGIG (reference sequence). J gave up 6 bases and V 1 base, and 4 bases lay outside the gene matches. The CDR3 nucleotides read TGTGCCTGGAGTGACGGACAGGGGAGTCAGCCCCAGCATTTT. Its translation is CAWSDGQGSQPQHF.

V is TRBV11-2 and J is TRBJ2-7; 8 nucleotides agree with TRBD2. V lost 2 bases and J lost 0; bases outside the gene matches: 6. This CDR3 region has 16 residues. From germline, CDR1 is SGHAT and CDR2 FQNNGV. CDR3 region: CASSLIRGRPSYEQYF. The CDR3 DNA sequence: TGTGCCAGCAGCTTAATCCGCGGGAGGCCCTCCTACGAGCAGTACTTC.

The gene calls are TRBV5-4 and TRBJ2-1, with D possibly matching TRBD1 (6 bases). V was clipped by 5 bases and J by 7 bases, with 19 bases between them. The CDR3 extends over 15 amino acids. The germline CDR1 and CDR2 sequences are SGHNT and YYREEE (reference sequence). The CDR3 coding sequence is TGTGCCAGCAGTGGTGACAGGTCCATTAAGAATGAGCAGTTCTTC. It encodes CASSGDRSIKNEQFF.

The table lists this clone with a few counts. V is TRBV9 and J is TRBJ1-1; D remains unclear. Germline loops: CDR1 SGDLS, CDR2 YYNGEE. The CDR3 is 14 amino acids. V was pared by 4 bases and J by 0 bases, with 10 bases between. Here the CDR3 reads CASSPRVVNTEAFF. As DNA, the CDR3 is TGTGCCAGCAGCCCCCGGGTTGTGAACACTGAAGCTTTCTTT.

The V and J genes are TRBV4-1 and TRBJ2-5, with 7 nucleotides matching TRBD1. This CDR3 is 16 amino acids long. The junction had 8 bases not matched to a gene; V was cut back by 3 bases and J by 1 base. Germline CDR1 is MGHRA and CDR2 is YSYEKL. In DNA, the CDR3 is TGCGCCAGCAGCCAGATAGTGACAGGGATCCAAGAGACCCAGTACTTC. It yields the protein CASSQIVTGIQETQYF.

A word on this clone: The same CDR3 is also encoded by other DNA sequences in this sample. The chain links TRBV5-1 to TRBJ2-1; 10 bases are a match to TRBD1. The J segment lost 2 bases and the V segment lost 3 bases, leaving 5 bases of the junction unmatched. CDR3 size: 16 residues. CDR1 and CDR2 from the germline V gene are SGHRS and YFSETQ. CDR3 in amino acids: CASSSSGTGAYNEQFF. In nucleotides, the CDR3 is TGCGCCAGCAGCTCTTCCGGGACAGGGGCCTACAATGAGCAGTTCTTC.

The chain recombines TRBV28 with TRBJ1-6; D remains unclear. V was trimmed by 5 bases and J by 9 bases, leaving 11 bases between them. The V gene's germline CDR1 is MDHEN and CDR2 SYDVKM. This CDR3 region has 13 residues. The CDR3 DNA is TGTGCCAGCAGTGCGGGTGGTGTTTCACCCCTCCACTTT. It yields the protein CASSAGGVSPLHF.

The V and J genes are TRBV11-2 and TRBJ2-5, with D uncertain. The end of the DNA fits TRBJ2-7 better, so the J call may be wrong. In germline, CDR1 is SGHAT, CDR2 FQNNGV. The CDR3 has 12 residues. CDR3 bases: TGTGCCAGCAGCTCCCTCGTAGGCGAGCAGTACTTC. This translates into CASSSLVGEQYF.

The chain links TRBV10-3 to TRBJ1-2; 7 bases agree with TRBD1. Germline V lookup: CDR1 ENHRY, CDR2 SYGVKD. J was trimmed by 0 bases and V by 5 bases; bases with no gene match: 0. CDR3 length equals 13 residues. The CDR3 protein is CAISQGANYGYTF. The CDR3 DNA follows: TGTGCCATCAGTCAGGGGGCTAACTATGGCTACACCTTC.

The chain uses TRBV27 and TRBJ2-7; the match to TRBD2 covers 10 bases. J gave up 1 base and V 5 bases, and 5 bases lay outside the gene matches. The germline gives CDR1 MNHEY, CDR2 SMNVEV (reference sequence). The CDR3 runs 15 residues. In nucleotides, the CDR3 is TGTGCCAGCAGTGTCGTAGCGGGAGGTTCCTACGAGCAGTACTTC. It specifies CASSVVAGGSYEQYF.

The V call is TRBV7-8, the J call TRBJ2-3; TRBD2 might be the D (6 bases). CDR1 and CDR2 from the germline V gene are SGHVS and FQNEAQ. The CDR3 consists of 15 residues. Trimming shortened V by 4 bases and J by 0 bases, and 11 bases separated the two germline ends. Written as DNA, the CDR3 is TGTGCCAGCAGCTATCCCCGGGGGAGCACAGATACGCAGTATTTT. It specifies CASSYPRGSTDTQYF.

The chain is built from TRBV19 and TRBJ2-2; 8 nucleotides agree with TRBD1. The V and J ends lost 1 base and 5 bases, in that order; junction bases with no gene match: 6. This CDR3 spans 16 amino acids. Per germline, CDR1 LNHDA and CDR2 SQIVND (reference sequence). DNA for the CDR3: TGTGCCAGTAGTATAGTCGCAGGGGGCGATACCGGGGAGCTGTTTTTT. Its protein is CASSIVAGGDTGELFF.

The chain has TRBV28 and TRBJ2-5; 13 bases fit TRBD2. V trimming: 6 bases; J trimming: 0 bases; junction bases outside the gene matches: 10. The germline V gene encodes CDR1 MDHEN and CDR2 SYDVKM. CDR3 size: 18 residues. CDR3 residues: CASRARTSGSGYQETQYF. The CDR3 DNA reads as TGTGCCAGCAGAGCACGGACTAGCGGGAGTGGGTACCAAGAGACCCAGTACTTC.

The chain combines TRBV9 with TRBJ1-2; TRBD1 matches at 7 bases. The CDR3 extends over 15 amino acids. Per germline, CDR1 SGDLS and CDR2 YYNGEE. Trimming at V came to 0 bases and at J to 4 bases, leaving 6 bases not matched to a gene. CDR3 nucleotide sequence: TGTGCCAGCAGCGTAGCTCACGAGGGGGCCTATGGCTACACCTTC. It encodes CASSVAHEGAYGYTF.

This clone was seen just once. V gene TRBV11-1 combines with J gene TRBJ2-3; TRBD2 might be the D (5 bases). The V gene lost 5 bases and the J gene lost 2 bases, with 8 bases spanning the gap. From germline, CDR1 is SGHAT and CDR2 FQDESV (reference sequence). The CDR3 loop spans 13 amino acids. The CDR3 protein is CASSHRDTDTQYF. CDR3 sequence (DNA): TGTGCCAGCAGCCACCGGGACACAGATACGCAGTATTTT.

The table lists this clone with a count of one. J is TRBJ2-7 and V is TRBV11-2, with unresolved D. The V end was cut by 0 bases, the J end by 4 bases, with 13 bases between. This CDR3 spans 15 amino acids. CDR1 is SGHAT and CDR2 is FQNNGV in the germline V gene. DNA of the CDR3: TGTGCCAGCAGCTTAGACCCCTTTGGGCGGTACGAGCAGTACTTC. Protein: CASSLDPFGRYEQYF.

The chain uses TRBV5-1 and TRBJ1-3, with D hard to call. The CDR3 is made up of 14 amino acids. Germline assignment: CDR1 SGHRS and CDR2 YFSETQ. Trimming removed 0 bases at V and 2 bases at J, with 6 bases between. CDR3 protein: CASSLEEPGNTIYF. CDR3 coding DNA: TGCGCCAGCAGCTTGGAGGAGCCTGGAAACACCATATATTTT.

The genes are TRBV19 and TRBJ2-7; 10 bases map to TRBD1. The germline V gene has CDR1 LNHDA and CDR2 SQIVND (reference sequence). J was trimmed by 2 bases and V by 6 bases; bases with no gene match: 7. This CDR3 has 15 amino acids. The CDR3 is CASRQSGTGAYEQYF. CDR3 in DNA: TGTGCCAGTAGACAAAGCGGGACAGGGGCCTACGAGCAGTACTTC.

J is TRBJ2-2 and V is TRBV12-2; the D call TRBD2 from the table was never checked on the DNA. TRBV12-2 counts as a pseudogene. The CDR3 contains 16 residues. The CDR3 reads CASRFQSGRGTGELFF. For the CDR3, the DNA is TGTGCAAGTCGCTTCCAAAGCGGGAGGGGGACCGGGGAGCTGTTTTTT.

The chain links TRBV5-4 to TRBJ2-5; D possibly corresponds to TRBD1 (6 bases). The assigned J gene may be wrong: the sequence end matches TRBJ2-7 better. There are 15 residues in the CDR3. Germline loops: CDR1 SGHNT, CDR2 YYREEE (reference sequence). Written as DNA, the CDR3 is TGTGCCAGCAGCTTGGGACAGGCTAATACCTACGAGCAGTACTTC. Translated: CASSLGQANTYEQYF.

This chain uses TRBV5-1 with TRBJ2-7, with TRBD2 matching 8 bases. Germline trimming cut 0 bases from V and 1 base from J; bases unmatched to any gene: 3. Germline CDR1 is SGHRS and CDR2 is YFSETQ. The CDR3 covers 15 residues. Here the CDR3 reads CASSLGSSGSYEQYF. The CDR3 coding sequence is TGCGCCAGCAGCTTGGGTTCTAGCGGGTCCTACGAGCAGTACTTC.

The chain is built from TRBV7-6 and TRBJ2-1; 10 bases align to TRBD2. In germline, CDR1 is SGHVS, CDR2 FNYEAQ. Unmatched junction bases numbered 10, after V lost 2 bases and J lost 6 bases. CDR3 length equals 17 residues. The CDR3 DNA sequence: TGTGCCAGCAGCTTATCCCCCCCAGCGGGAGGGCCCAATGAGCAGTTCTTC. Translated: CASSLSPPAGGPNEQFF.

This chain connects TRBV7-3 to TRBJ2-1; D possibly corresponds to TRBD2 (6 bases). Looked up from germline, CDR1 is SGHTA and CDR2 is FQGTGA. There are 16 residues in the CDR3. V lost 1 base, J lost 5 bases, and 15 bases lay in between. The CDR3 loop reads CASSLNGLAYNNEQFF. The CDR3 nucleotides are TGTGCCAGCAGCTTAAACGGCCTAGCGTATAACAATGAGCAGTTCTTC.

This chain links TRBV25-1 with TRBJ2-3; no firm D call. Germline CDR1 MGHDK, CDR2 SYGVNS. The CDR3 sequence is 14 residues long. V lost 4 bases and J 0 bases, leaving 8 bases between the germline ends. CDR3 DNA: TGTGCCAGCAGTGCCGAGCCGAGCACAGATACGCAGTATTTT. Translating gives CASSAEPSTDTQYF.

The V and J genes are TRBV6-5 and TRBJ2-1; TRBD2 aligns across 7 bases. This CDR3 comprises 16 residues. Germline V CDR1 and CDR2: MNHEY, SVGAGI. J gave up 8 bases and V 0 bases, and 10 bases lay outside the gene matches. The CDR3 DNA reads as TGTGCCAGCAGTTACTCGGGACTATCCCCGGGGTATGAGCAGTTCTTC. Amino acids: CASSYSGLSPGYEQFF.

This chain uses TRBV19 with TRBJ1-2, with 7 bases matching TRBD1. Per germline, CDR1 LNHDA and CDR2 SQIVND (reference sequence). The CDR3 runs to 15 residues. The V segment lost 2 bases and the J segment 6 bases; nucleotides outside the gene matches: 9. CDR3 sequence: CASSIFGGTENGYTF. The CDR3 nucleotides are TGTGCCAGTAGTATATTCGGAGGGACAGAGAATGGCTACACCTTC.

The rearrangement joins TRBV10-1 to TRBJ2-3; TRBD2 matches 9 bases. There are 15 residues in the CDR3. Trimming took 8 bases from V and 6 from J; bases not matched to a gene: 12. CDR1 is WNHNN, CDR2 SYGVQD, per germline (reference sequence). CDR3 sequence (DNA): TGCGCCAGCGGTCCGGCGGGAGGGAATTTGGATACGCAGTATTTT. It is translated as CASGPAGGNLDTQYF.

The CDR3 DNA sequence: TGTGCCAGCAGCTCCCGACGGGGGCGTGAGACCCAGTACTTC. Residues: CASSSRRGRETQYF. The V call is TRBV7-6, the J call TRBJ2-5, with D perhaps given as TRBD1 or TRBD2 (6 bases each). This CDR3 contains 14 residues. V was pared by 4 bases and J by 5 bases, with 14 bases between. Germline CDR1 is SGHVS and CDR2 is FNYEAQ.

The chain couples TRBV5-4 to TRBJ2-2; D uncertain. This CDR3 is 15 amino acids long. Germline loops: CDR1 SGHNT, CDR2 YYREEE (reference sequence). Trimming took off 2 bases at V and 2 bases at J, with 10 bases between the two ends. CDR3 residues: CASSFITTNTGELFF. The CDR3 DNA follows: TGTGCCAGCAGCTTTATCACAACAAACACCGGGGAGCTGTTTTTT.